These 10 T cell receptor beta chains share one sample of origin, sequenced in a study of blood T cell repertoires in COVID-19. The method was immunoSEQ multiplex PCR; TCRdb's version includes in-frame clones alone and lacks a portion of them. The sample includes over 150,000 clones, around 90% of them seen just once. The sequencing input was peripheral blood. All receptors derive from a man aged 45-65 years with acute or convalescent COVID-19.

The rearrangement joins TRBV28 to TRBJ2-7, with TRBD1 identical over 7 bases. Germline lookup yields CDR1 MDHEN and CDR2 SYDVKM. With V trimmed by 6 bases and J by 4 bases, 9 bases remained unmatched. The CDR3 is 14 residues long. The CDR3 DNA is TGTGCCAGCAGCACGGACAGGCCGAGGTACGAGCAGTACTTC. It specifies CASSTDRPRYEQYF.

The rearrangement uses TRBV28 and TRBJ1-6; TRBD1 matches 8 bases. CDR1 and CDR2 (germline): MDHEN, SYDVKM. The CDR3 contains 14 residues. V dropped 7 bases and J dropped 3; count of bases not matched to a gene: 2. The CDR3: CASIGQGYNSPLHF. The CDR3 bases are TGTGCCAGCATCGGACAGGGCTATAATTCACCCCTCCACTTT.

The CDR3 spells CASRFSGGSLDGYTF. CDR3 nucleotides: TGTGCCAGCCGATTTTCGGGGGGCTCTCTCGATGGCTACACCTTC. The chain combines TRBV27 with TRBJ1-2, with D perhaps matching TRBD1 (6 bases). CDR1 is MNHEY, CDR2 SMNVEV, per germline (reference sequence). The V end was cut by 8 bases, the J end by 6 bases, with 22 bases between. This CDR3 contains 15 residues.

The chain carries TRBV27 and TRBJ1-4, with a tentative D call TRBD1 (6 bases). The CDR3 loop spans 16 amino acids. Germline loops: CDR1 MNHEY, CDR2 SMNVEV (reference sequence). V lost 3 bases, J lost 7 bases, and 18 bases lay in between. The CDR3 sequence is CASSFRRGAHVEKLFF. The CDR3 DNA is TGTGCCAGCAGTTTTCGGCGGGGGGCGCACGTTGAAAAACTGTTTTTT.

The J gene is TRBJ2-5, the V gene TRBV24-1; 9 nucleotides agree with TRBD1. This CDR3 comprises 15 residues. The V gene end was trimmed by 4 bases and the J gene end by 3 bases; junction bases not matched to a gene: 5. CDR1 is KGHDR, CDR2 SFDVKD, per germline. As DNA, the CDR3 is TGTGCCACCAGTGAATCCGGGACAGGGAAAGAGACCCAGTACTTC. It yields the protein CATSESGTGKETQYF.

The J gene is TRBJ2-3, the V gene TRBV18, with D perhaps matching TRBD2 (7 bases). Germline assignment: CDR1 KGHSH and CDR2 LQKENI. V was shortened by 1 base and J by 4 bases, with 9 bases between the two germline ends. The CDR3 extends over 14 amino acids. In nucleotides, the CDR3 is TGTGCCAGCTCACCACGGGGGGGCGCAGATACGCAGTATTTT. This encodes CASSPRGGADTQYF.

In DNA, the CDR3 is TGTGCCACCAACCTGGACTTCACCGAAGAGACCCAGTACTTC. As protein: CATNLDFTEETQYF. J is TRBJ2-5 and V is TRBV6-5; D is perhaps TRBD2 (5 bases). The germline V gene encodes CDR1 MNHEY and CDR2 SVGAGI. This CDR3 contains 14 residues. V lost 10 bases and J lost 3, with 18 bases in between.

This sequence joins TRBV3-1 (or the pseudogene TRBV3-2) and TRBJ1-6; no clear D gene. V was cut by 2 bases and J by 10 bases, with 12 bases left in between. Germline CDR1 is LGHDT and CDR2 is YNNKEL (reference sequence). CDR3 length equals 14 residues. For the CDR3, the DNA is TGTGCCAGCAGCCAACGTCTAGCTGGGTCACCCCTCCACTTT. It codes for CASSQRLAGSPLHF.

Turning to this clone: This sample also contains other DNA sequences that code for the same CDR3. This chain connects TRBV11-2 to TRBJ1-2, with TRBD1 matching over 12 bases. Per the germline V gene, CDR1 is SGHAT and CDR2 is FQNNGV. Trimming cost V 2 bases and J 4 bases; bases outside gene matches: 11. The CDR3 has 18 amino acids. The CDR3 here is CASSLRGGQGARGYGYTF. Written as DNA, the CDR3 is TGTGCCAGCAGCTTAAGGGGGGGACAGGGGGCGCGTGGCTATGGCTACACCTTC.

V usage is TRBV14 and J usage is TRBJ1-2; D is unclear. Trimming removed 0 bases at V and 0 bases at J, with 17 bases between. The germline CDR1 and CDR2 sequences are SGHDN and FVKESK. The CDR3 covers 18 residues. Here the CDR3 reads CASSQEGGLISTNYGYTF. The CDR3 DNA sequence: TGTGCCAGCAGCCAAGAAGGCGGTTTAATATCCACTAACTATGGCTACACCTTC.